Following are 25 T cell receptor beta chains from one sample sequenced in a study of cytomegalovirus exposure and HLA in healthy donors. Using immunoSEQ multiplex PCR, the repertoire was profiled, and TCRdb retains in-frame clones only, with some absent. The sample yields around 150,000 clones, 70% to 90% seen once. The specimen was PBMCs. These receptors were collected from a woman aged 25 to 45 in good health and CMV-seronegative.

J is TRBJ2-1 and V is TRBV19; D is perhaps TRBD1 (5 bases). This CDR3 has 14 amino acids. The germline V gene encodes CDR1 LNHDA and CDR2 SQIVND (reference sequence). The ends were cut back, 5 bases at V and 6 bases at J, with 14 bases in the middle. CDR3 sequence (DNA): TGTGCCAGTAGTTATAGGCAGGGTCCCAATGAGCAGTTCTTC. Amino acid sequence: CASSYRQGPNEQFF.

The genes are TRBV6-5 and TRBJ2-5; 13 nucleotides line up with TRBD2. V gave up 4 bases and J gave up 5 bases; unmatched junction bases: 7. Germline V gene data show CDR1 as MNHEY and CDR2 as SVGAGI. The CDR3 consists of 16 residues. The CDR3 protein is CASSSPRTSGSETQYF. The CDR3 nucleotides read TGTGCCAGCAGTTCCCCTAGGACTAGCGGGAGTGAGACCCAGTACTTC.

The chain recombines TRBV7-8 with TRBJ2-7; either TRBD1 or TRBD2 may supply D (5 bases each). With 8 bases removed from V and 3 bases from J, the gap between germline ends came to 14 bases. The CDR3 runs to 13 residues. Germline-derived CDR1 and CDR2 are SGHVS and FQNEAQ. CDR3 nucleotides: TGTGCCAGCTCGCGGGCAGGGTTCTACGAGCAGTACTTC. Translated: CASSRAGFYEQYF.

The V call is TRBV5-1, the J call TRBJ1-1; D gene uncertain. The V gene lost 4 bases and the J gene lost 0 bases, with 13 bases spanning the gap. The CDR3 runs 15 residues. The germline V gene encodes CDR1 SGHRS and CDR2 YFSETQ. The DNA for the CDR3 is TGCGCCAGCAGCCCCGGGTTGGGGATGAACACTGAAGCTTTCTTT. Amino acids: CASSPGLGMNTEAFF.

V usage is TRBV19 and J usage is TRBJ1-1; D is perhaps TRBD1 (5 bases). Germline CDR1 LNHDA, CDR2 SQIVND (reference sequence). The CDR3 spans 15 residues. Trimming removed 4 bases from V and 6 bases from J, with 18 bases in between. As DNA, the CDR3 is TGTGCCAGTAGTAAGGGCCAGGGATTCCAACCTGAAGCTTTCTTT. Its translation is CASSKGQGFQPEAFF.

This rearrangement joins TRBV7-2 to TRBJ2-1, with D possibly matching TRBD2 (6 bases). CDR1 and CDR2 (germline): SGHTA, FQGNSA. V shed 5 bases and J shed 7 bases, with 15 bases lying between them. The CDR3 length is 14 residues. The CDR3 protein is CASSVTSNRNEQFF. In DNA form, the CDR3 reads TGTGCCAGCAGCGTGACTAGTAACAGGAATGAGCAGTTCTTC.

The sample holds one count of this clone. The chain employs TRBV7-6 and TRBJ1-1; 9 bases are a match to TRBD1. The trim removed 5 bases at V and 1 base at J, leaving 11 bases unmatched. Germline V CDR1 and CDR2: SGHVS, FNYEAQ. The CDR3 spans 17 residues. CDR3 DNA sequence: TGTGCCAGCAGCCAACACCCGGGACAGGGACAGAACACTGAAGCTTTCTTT. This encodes CASSQHPGQGQNTEAFF. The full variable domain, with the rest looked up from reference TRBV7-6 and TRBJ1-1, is GAGVSQSPRYKVTKRGQDVALRCDPISGHVSLYWYRQALGQGPEFLTYFNYEAQQDKSGLPNDRFSAERPEGSISTLTIQRTEQRDSAMYRCASSQHPGQGQNTEAFFGQGTRLTVV.

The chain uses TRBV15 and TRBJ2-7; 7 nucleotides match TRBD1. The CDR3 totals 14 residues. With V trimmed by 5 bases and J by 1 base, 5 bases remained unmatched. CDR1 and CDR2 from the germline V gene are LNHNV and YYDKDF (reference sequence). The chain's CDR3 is CATSPGQTSYEQYF. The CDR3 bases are TGTGCCACCAGCCCGGGACAGACGTCCTACGAGCAGTACTTC.

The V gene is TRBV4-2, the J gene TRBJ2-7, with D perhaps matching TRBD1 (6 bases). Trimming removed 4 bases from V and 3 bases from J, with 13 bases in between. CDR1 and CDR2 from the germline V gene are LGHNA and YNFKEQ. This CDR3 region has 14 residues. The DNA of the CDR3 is TGTGCCAGCAGCCCATCGGGACAATACTACGAGCAGTACTTC. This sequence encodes CASSPSGQYYEQYF.

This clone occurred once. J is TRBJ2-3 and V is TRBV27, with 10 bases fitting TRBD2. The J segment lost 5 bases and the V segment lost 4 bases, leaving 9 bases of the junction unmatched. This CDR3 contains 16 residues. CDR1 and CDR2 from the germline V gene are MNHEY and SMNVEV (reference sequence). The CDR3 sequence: CASSYLAGGAQDTQYF. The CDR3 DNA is TGTGCCAGCAGTTACTTAGCGGGAGGAGCTCAAGATACGCAGTATTTT.

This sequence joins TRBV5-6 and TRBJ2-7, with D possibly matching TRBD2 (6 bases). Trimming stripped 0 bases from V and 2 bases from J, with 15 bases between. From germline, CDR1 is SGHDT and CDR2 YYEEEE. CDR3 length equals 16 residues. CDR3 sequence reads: CASSLVRGLDTYEQYF. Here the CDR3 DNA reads TGTGCCAGCAGCTTGGTTCGGGGACTCGACACCTACGAGCAGTACTTC.

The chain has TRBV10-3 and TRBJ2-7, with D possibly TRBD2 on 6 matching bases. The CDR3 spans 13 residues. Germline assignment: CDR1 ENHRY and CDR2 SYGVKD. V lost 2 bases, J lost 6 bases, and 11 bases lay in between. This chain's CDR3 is CAISETSLGEQYF. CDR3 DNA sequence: TGTGCCATCAGTGAGACTAGCCTTGGCGAGCAGTACTTC.

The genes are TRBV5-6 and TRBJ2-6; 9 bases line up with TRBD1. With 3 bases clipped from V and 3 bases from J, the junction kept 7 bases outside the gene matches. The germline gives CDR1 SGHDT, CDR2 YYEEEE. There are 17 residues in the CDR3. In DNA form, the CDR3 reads TGTGCCAGCAGCTCGGAACAGGGGGCATATGGGGCCAACGTCCTGACTTTC. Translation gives CASSSEQGAYGANVLTF.

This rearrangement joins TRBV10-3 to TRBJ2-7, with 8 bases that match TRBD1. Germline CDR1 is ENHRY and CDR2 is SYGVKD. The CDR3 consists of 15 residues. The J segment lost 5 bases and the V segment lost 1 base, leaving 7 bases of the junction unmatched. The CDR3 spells CAISEFSTGGNEQYF. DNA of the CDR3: TGTGCCATCAGTGAGTTTAGTACAGGGGGAAACGAGCAGTACTTC.

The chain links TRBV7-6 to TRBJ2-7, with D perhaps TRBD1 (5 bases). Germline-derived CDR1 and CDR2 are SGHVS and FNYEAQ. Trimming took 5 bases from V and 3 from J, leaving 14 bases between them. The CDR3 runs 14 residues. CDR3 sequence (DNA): TGTGCCAGCAGCAGGACGGACATCAGCTACGAGCAGTACTTC. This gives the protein CASSRTDISYEQYF. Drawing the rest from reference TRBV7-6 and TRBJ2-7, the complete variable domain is GAGVSQSPRYKVTKRGQDVALRCDPISGHVSLYWYRQALGQGPEFLTYFNYEAQQDKSGLPNDRFSAERPEGSISTLTIQRTEQRDSAMYRCASSRTDISYEQYFGPGTRLTVT.

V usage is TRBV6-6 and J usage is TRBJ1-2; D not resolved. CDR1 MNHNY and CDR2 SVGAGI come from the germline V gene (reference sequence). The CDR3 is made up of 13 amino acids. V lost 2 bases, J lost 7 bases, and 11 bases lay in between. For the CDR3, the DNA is TGTGCCAGCAGTTACGGAACGGCCCTTGGCTACACCTTC. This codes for CASSYGTALGYTF.

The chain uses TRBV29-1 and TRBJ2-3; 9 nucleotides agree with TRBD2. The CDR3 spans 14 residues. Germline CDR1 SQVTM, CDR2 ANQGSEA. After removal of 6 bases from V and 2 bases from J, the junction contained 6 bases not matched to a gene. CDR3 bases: TGCAGCGTCTCTAGCGGGGTCGACACAGATACGCAGTATTTT. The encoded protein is CSVSSGVDTDTQYF.

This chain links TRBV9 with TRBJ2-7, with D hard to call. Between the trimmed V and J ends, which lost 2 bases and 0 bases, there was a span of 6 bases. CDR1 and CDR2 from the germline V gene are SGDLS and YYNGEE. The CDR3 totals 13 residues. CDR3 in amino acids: CASSVGISYEQYF. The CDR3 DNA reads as TGTGCCAGCAGCGTTGGCATCTCCTACGAGCAGTACTTC. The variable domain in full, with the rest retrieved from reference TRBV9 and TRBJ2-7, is DSGVTQTPKHLITATGQRVTLRCSPRSGDLSVYWYQQSLDQGLQFLIQYYNGEERAKGNILERFSAQQFPDLHSELNLSSLELGDSALYFCASSVGISYEQYFGPGTRLTVT.

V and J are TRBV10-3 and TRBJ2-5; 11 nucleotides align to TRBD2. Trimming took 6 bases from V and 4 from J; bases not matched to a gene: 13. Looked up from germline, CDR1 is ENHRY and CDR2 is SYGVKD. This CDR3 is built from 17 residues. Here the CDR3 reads CAIRGDLAGGPGETQYF. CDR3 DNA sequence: TGTGCCATCAGAGGCGACTTAGCGGGGGGGCCGGGAGAGACCCAGTACTTC.

The CDR3 region is CASSSNERSTDTQYF. Here the CDR3 DNA reads TGTGCCAGCAGTTCAAACGAGCGGAGCACAGATACGCAGTATTTT. V and J are TRBV28 and TRBJ2-3, with D maybe TRBD2 (5 bases). The CDR3 sequence is 15 residues long. V lost 4 bases to trimming and J lost 0 bases, with 11 bases between them. Germline loops: CDR1 MDHEN, CDR2 SYDVKM. Supplemented by reference TRBV28 and TRBJ2-3, the full variable domain reads DVKVTQSSRYLVKRTGEKVFLECVQDMDHENMFWYRQDPGLGLRLIYFSYDVKMKEKGDIPEGYSVSREKKERFSLILESASTNQTSMYLCASSSNERSTDTQYFGPGTRLTVL.

The CDR3 nucleotides read TGTGCCAGCAGTCCCGGCCAACTAACAAAACTGTTTTTT. Its protein is CASSPGQLTKLFF. This chain uses TRBV6-5 with TRBJ1-4; the D is unclear. The V gene lost 5 bases and the J gene lost 10 bases, with 14 bases spanning the gap. This CDR3 spans 13 amino acids. Germline loops: CDR1 MNHEY, CDR2 SVGAGI.

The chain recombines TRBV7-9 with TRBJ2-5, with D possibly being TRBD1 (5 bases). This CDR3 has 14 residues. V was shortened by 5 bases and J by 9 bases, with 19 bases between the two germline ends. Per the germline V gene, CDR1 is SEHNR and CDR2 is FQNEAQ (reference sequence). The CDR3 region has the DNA TGTGCCAGCAGCCCCGCGGCCAGGGTAGGGCCCCAGTACTTC. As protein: CASSPAARVGPQYF.

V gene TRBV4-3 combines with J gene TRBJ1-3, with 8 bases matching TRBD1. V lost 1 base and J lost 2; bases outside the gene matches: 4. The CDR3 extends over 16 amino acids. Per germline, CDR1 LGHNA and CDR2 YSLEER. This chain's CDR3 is CASSQGQGFAGNTIYF. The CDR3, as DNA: TGCGCCAGCAGCCAAGGACAGGGGTTTGCTGGAAACACCATATATTTT.

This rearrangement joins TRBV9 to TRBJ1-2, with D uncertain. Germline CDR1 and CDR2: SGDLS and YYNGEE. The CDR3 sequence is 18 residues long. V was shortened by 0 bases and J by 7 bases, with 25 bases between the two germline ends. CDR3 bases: TGTGCCAGCAGCGTAGACCCAATAACTGGACGGTACGCGGGTGGCTACACCTTC. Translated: CASSVDPITGRYAGGYTF.

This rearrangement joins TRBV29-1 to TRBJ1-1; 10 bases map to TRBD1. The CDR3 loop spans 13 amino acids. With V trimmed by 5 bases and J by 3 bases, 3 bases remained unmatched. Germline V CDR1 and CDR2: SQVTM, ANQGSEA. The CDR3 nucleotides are TGCAGCGTTCACGGGACAGGGGACACTGAAGCTTTCTTT. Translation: CSVHGTGDTEAFF.